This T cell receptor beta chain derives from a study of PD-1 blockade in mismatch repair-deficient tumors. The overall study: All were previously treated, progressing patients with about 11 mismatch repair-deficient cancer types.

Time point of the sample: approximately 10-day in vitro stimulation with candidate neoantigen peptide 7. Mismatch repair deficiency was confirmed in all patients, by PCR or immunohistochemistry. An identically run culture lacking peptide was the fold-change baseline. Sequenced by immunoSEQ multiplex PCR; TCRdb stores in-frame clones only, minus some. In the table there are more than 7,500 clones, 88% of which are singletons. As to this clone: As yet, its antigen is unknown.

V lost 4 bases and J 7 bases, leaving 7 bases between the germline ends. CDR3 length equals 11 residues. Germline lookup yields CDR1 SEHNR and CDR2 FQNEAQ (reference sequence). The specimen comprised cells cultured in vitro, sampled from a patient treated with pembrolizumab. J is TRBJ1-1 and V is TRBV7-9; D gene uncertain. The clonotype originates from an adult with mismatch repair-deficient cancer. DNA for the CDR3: TGTGCCAGCAGCTCGGGGAGTGAAGCTTTCTTT. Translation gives CASSSGSEAFF.